Described below is a single TCR beta chain sequence and its context. This clonotype has a count of ten or more. The antigen it recognizes is unknown. No clone much larger than this one lies a single base away; base qualities are absent. This sample is part of a study of identical twins (dated by TCRdb to 2016 to 2017). As for the study more broadly: The study deep-sequenced TCR alpha and beta repertoires from monozygotic twins, unrelated adults of various ages and cord blood to test whether fetal clonotypes persist. Replicate twin experiments were performed at different times using different library preparation protocols to rule out contamination.

Preparation of the library involved 5' RACE. The sequencer was an Illumina HiSeq 2000. Template switching added a universal primer binding site, and the final cDNA carried a unique molecular identifier that allowed TCR cDNA molecules to be counted accurately. Specific primers in the conserved constant-segment region were used to synthesize first-strand cDNA for TCR alpha and beta chains. To control for contamination, every cDNA library was double barcoded, receiving both a SMART-Mk sample barcode and Illumina barcodes. TruSeq adapter sequences and Illumina sample barcodes were added in two successive PCR steps. The TCR alpha and beta cDNA libraries were sequenced on the Illumina HiSeq platform using custom primers. The study's processing was this. Raw reads were processed with MiGEC to extract unique molecular identifiers, and MiXCR was used to determine CDR3 positions. Recombination models were inferred per individual with the repgenHMM and IGoR tools using an EM algorithm. The tcR package in R was used for shared clonotype analysis, with sharing normalized by the product of cloneset sizes. To study raw recombination free of thymic and clonal selection effects, out-of-frame nonproductive sequences were analyzed. TCRdb reprocessing: public reads trimmed at Q25 with fastp, clones called with MiXCR, in-frame beta chains kept. Identical CDR3 protein sequences are pooled into one entry, listed with their most common genes and DNA. None of the V and J calls come from the authors' own analysis; TCRdb made them. Counted in this sample were a few hundred thousand distinct CDR3 sequences; about 10% of them appeared once. In total, the top ten clones hold over 8% of the sample.

The CDR3 holds 14 amino acids from the cysteine to the phenylalanine. Only CDR3 DNA is held: 42 bases, read in frame from base 1. Relative to germline, V is 5 bases shorter and J is 3 bases shorter, with 8 bases between their ends. The germline V gene (reference sequence) yields LNHNV for CDR1 and YYDKDF for CDR2. Overall results and qualifications from the work: Compared with coincidental sharing between unrelated individuals, out-of-frame TCR alpha sequences shared between twins had an excess of sequences with low generation probability. Zero-insertion analyses could be partly confounded by invariant T cells such as MAIT and iNKT, though diverse VJ usage argued against such confounding for most clonotypes. In monozygotic twins, recombination models systematically underestimated out-of-frame TCR alpha sharing, but the models matched the sharing seen between unrelated individuals. Because the same donors could not be followed over many years, the conclusions depended on cross-sectional statistical analysis. Excess twin sharing in beta out-of-frame sequences was weaker because fewer shared sequences lowered the signal-to-noise ratio. Fewer insertions were carried by abundant cord blood beta clonotypes, a similar but weaker trend appeared in young adult naive repertoires, and no such trend appeared in memory repertoires.

Every donor in the study was a healthy Caucasian. Miltenyi CD45RO+ enrichment and human naive T-cell isolation kits were used to isolate memory (CD45RO+) and naive T cells from PBMC. The V and J genes are TRBV15 and TRBJ1-6; a weak D assignment points to TRBD1 (5 bases agree). The sample was memory T cells sorted from blood. According to the study, the label for this sample's cell subset or site signals: CD45RO+ enriched T cells. The sequence came from a man aged 45-65 years in good health. The DNA sequence is as follows: TGTGCCACCAGCCTGGACATCTATAATTCACCCCTCCACTTT. It is translated as CATSLDIYNSPLHF.